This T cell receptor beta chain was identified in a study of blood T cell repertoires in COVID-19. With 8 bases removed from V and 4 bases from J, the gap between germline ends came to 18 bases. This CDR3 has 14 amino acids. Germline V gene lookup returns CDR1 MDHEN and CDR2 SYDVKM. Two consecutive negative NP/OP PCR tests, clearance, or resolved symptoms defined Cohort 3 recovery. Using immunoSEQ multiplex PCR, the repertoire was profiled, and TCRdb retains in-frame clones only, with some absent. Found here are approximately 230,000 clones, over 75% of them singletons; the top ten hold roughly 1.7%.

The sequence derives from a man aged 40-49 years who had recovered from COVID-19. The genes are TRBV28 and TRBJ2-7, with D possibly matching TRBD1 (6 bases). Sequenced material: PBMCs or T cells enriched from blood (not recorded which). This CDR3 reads CASQILGAGYEQYF. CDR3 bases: TGTGCCAGCCAGATTTTGGGGGCCGGGTACGAGCAGTACTTC.